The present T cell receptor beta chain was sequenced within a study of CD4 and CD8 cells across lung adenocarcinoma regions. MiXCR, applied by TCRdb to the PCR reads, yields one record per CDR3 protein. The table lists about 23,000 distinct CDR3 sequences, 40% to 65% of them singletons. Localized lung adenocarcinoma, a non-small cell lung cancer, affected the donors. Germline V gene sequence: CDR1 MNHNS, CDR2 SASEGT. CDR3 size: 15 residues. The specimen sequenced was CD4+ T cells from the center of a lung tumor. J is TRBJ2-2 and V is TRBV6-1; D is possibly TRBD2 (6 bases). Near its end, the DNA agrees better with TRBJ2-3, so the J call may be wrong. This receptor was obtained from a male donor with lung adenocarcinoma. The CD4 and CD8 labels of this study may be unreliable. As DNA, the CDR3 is TGTGCCAGCAGACTCCAGGCCGGGAGTCCCGGGACGCAGTATTTT. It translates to CASRLQAGSPGTQYF.